The source of this TCR beta chain is a study of shared clonotypes between healthy human individuals. Study-level points and caveats: Clonotypes shared by all four sorted-subset donors had higher generation probabilities than non-shared clonotypes. Sharing of clonotypes among donors was expected to vary with sequencing depth. Rarefaction curves obtained for sorted subsets showed sequencing incomplete despite large depth.

Naive CD8 cells comprised CD45RO-negative, CCR7-positively selected cells, excluding terminally differentiated effector memory CD45RA+ cells. Concerning this clone: Its antigen is unknown.

Unmatched junction bases numbered 3, after V lost 6 bases and J lost 4 bases. The V gene's germline CDR1 is LNHDA and CDR2 SQIVND (reference sequence). CDR3 length equals 13 residues. As processed by the authors: Junction-only immunoSEQ sequences carried no quality scores, so filtering differed. Assay: immunoSEQ multiplex PCR; the TCRdb copy retains only in-frame clones and omits some. That table gives V, J and clone size, and the DNA gave D and trimming. The profile shows about 2.1 million clones, just over 90% of them singletons. The material sequenced was naive CD8+ T cells from PBMCs. This clonotype was obtained from a young man in good health. Some clones in this sample may be carry-over from other donors' samples. The V call is TRBV19, the J call TRBJ2-3; 8 nucleotides match TRBD1. The CDR3 sequence: CASSGQGPDTQYF. The DNA of the CDR3 is TGTGCCAGTAGCGGACAGGGCCCAGATACGCAGTATTTT.